This T cell receptor (beta chain) appears in the sequencing data of a study of CD8+CD57+ T cells in acquired aplastic anemia. Individuals selected for sequencing had exhibited CD8+CD57+ cell expansion on flow cytometry. Sampling of blood occurred while the patients had still received no therapy. The CDR3 totals 13 residues. The V gene's germline CDR1 is SGHVS and CDR2 FQNEAQ. Study-wide findings and caveats: Patients and controls had CD8+ Simpson's diversity values that were not significantly distinct. Both patients and controls carried the same twenty-nine CD8+ CDR3 sequences.

About this clonotype: The antigen remains unidentified. At one end, the junction sequence differs from germline, possibly due to a read error.

It was genomic DNA that served as the template for profiling TCR beta VDJ and CDR3. From the reads, TCRdb called clonotypes with MiXCR, one entry per CDR3 protein. There are more than 250,000 distinct CDR3 sequences in the sample; approximately 86% occur only once, and around 40% lies in the top ten. The sequencing input was sorted CD4+, CD8+, or CD8+CD57+ T cells (not recorded which) from PBMCs. The V gene is TRBV7-8, the J gene TRBJ2-3; a possible D gene is TRBD2 (6 bases). This clonotype originated in a human donor with aplastic anemia. The CDR3 DNA reads TGTGCCAGCAGGTTCGGGGGAACTGACACGAAGCAGTTT. Protein sequence: CASRFGGTDTKQF.